The TCR beta chain under discussion was sequenced for a study of T cell repertoires in cytomegalovirus infection. The wider study: CMV infection plus the matching HLA type was flagged by public TCR beta signatures.

The study, taken as a whole, reports: Dominating the ex vivo response were HLA-C-restricted CMV-specific TCR beta clonotypes. The cumulative frequency of public TCR beta families identified carriers of CMV plus the relevant HLA.

Each CDR3 protein gets one entry after TCRdb re-called the reads with MiXCR. The sample records about 920,000 distinct CDR3 sequences, 30% to 40% being singletons. Details on this clonotype: Antigen unknown.

Germline V gene sequence: CDR1 MNHEY, CDR2 SMNVEV (reference sequence). The CDR3 is 14 residues long. With 6 bases removed from V and 5 bases from J, the gap between germline ends came to 16 bases. The sequence came from a human donor in good health (CMV status not recorded). Some clones in this sample may be carry-over from other donors' samples. Sequencing was performed on cultured CD8+ T cells from PBMCs, taken from culture after CMV antigen stimulation. V gene TRBV27 combines with J gene TRBJ1-2; D not certain. The CDR3 spells CASRDGSPGYGYTF. The CDR3, as DNA: TGTGCCAGCAGGGACGGCTCGCCGGGGTATGGCTACACCTTC.